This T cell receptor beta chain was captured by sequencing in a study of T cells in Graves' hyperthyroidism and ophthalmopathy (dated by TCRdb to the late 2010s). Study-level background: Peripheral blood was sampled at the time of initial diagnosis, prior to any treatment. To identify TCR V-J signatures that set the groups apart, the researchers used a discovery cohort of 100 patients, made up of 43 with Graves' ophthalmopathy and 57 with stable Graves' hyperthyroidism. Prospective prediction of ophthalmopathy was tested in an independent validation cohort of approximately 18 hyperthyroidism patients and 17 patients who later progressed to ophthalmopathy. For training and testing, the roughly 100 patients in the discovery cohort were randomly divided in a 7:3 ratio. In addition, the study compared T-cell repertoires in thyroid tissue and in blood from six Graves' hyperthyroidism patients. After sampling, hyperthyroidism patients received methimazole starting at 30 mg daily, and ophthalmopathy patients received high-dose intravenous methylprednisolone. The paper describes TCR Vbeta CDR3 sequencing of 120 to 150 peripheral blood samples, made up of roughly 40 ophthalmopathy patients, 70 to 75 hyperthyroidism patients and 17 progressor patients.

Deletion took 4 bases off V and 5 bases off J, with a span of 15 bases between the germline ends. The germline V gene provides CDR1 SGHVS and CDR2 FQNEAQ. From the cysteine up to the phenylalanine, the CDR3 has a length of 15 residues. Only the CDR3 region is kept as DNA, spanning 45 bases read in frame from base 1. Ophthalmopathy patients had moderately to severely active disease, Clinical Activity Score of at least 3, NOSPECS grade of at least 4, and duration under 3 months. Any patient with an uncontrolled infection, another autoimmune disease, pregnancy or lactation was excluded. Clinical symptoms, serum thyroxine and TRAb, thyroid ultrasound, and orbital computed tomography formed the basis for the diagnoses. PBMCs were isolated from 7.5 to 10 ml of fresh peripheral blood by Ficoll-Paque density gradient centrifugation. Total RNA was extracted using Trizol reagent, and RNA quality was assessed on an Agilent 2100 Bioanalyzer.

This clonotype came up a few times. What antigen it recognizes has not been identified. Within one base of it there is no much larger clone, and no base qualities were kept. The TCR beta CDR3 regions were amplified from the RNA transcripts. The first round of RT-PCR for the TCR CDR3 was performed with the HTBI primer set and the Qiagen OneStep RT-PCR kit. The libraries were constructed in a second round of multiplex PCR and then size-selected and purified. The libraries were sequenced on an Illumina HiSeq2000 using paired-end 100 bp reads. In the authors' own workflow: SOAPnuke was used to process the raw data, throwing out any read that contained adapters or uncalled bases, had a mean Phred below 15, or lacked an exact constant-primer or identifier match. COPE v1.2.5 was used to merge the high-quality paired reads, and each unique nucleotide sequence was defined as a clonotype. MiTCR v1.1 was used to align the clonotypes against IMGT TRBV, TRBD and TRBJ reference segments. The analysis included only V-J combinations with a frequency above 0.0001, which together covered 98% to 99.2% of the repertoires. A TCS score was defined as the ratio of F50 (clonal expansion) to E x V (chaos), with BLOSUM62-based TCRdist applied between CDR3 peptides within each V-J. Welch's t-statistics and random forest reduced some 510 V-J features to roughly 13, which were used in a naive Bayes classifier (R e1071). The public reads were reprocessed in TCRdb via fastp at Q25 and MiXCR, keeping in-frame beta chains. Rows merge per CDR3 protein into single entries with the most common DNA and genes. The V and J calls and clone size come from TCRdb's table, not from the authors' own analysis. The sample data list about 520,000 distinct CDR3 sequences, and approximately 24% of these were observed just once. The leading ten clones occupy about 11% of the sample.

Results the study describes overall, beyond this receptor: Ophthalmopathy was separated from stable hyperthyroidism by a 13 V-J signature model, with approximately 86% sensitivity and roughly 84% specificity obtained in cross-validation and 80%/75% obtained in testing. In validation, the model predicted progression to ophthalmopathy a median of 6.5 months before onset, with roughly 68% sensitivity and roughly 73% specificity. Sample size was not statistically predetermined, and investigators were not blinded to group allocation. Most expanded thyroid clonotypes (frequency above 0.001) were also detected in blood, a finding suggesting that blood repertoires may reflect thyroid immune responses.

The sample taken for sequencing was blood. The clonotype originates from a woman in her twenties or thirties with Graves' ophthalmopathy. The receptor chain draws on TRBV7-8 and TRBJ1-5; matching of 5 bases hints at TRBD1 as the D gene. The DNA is TGTGCCAGCAGCTCCCTACCTCAGGGAGATCAGCCCCAGCATTTT. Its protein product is CASSSLPQGDQPQHF.